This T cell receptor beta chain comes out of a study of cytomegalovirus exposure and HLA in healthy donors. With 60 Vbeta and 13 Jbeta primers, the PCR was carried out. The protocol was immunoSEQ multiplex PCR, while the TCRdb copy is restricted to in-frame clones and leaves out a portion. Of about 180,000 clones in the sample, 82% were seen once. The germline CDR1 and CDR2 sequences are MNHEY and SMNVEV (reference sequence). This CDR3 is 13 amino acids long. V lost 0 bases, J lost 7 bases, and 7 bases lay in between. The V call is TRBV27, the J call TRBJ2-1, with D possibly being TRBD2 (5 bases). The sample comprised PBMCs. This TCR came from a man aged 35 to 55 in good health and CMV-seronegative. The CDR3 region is CASSLSRGNEQFF. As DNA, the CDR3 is TGTGCCAGCAGTTTATCGAGAGGGAATGAGCAGTTCTTC.